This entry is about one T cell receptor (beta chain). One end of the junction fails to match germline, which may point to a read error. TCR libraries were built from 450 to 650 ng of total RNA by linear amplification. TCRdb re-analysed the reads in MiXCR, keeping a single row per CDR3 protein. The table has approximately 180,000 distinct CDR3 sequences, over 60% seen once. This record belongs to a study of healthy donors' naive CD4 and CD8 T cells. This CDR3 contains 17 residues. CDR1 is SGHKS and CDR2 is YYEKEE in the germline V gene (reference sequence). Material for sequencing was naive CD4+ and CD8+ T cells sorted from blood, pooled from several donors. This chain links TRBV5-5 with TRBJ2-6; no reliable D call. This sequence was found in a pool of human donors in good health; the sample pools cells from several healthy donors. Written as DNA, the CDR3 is TGCGCCAGCAGCTTGGCTGGCAGCTCCTCTGGGGCCAACGTCCTGACTTTC. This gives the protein CASSLAGSSSGANVLTF.